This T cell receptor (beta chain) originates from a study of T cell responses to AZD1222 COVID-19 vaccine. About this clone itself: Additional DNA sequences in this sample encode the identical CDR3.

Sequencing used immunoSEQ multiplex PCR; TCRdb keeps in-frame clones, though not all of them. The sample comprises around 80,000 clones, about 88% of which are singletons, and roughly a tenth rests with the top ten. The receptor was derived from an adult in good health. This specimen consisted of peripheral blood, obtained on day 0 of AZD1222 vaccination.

CDR3 loop: CASSLAGGNTEAFF. The CDR3 nucleotides read TGTGCCAGCAGTTTGGCGGGGGGGAACACTGAAGCTTTCTTT. This chain uses TRBV28 with TRBJ1-1, with D tentatively TRBD1 (5 bases). Germline lookup yields CDR1 MDHEN and CDR2 SYDVKM. This CDR3 is built from 14 residues. V lost 3 bases and J 1 base, leaving 9 bases between the germline ends.